A selection of T cell receptor beta chains follows, all from one sample in a study of pediatric ulcerative colitis. Clones were sequenced by immunoSEQ multiplex PCR, and TCRdb holds only the in-frame ones, with some missing. The sample includes 40,000 to 55,000 clones, about four fifths seen only once; the top ten take about 4%. Input material: gut tissue. The receptors originated from a girl between 10 and 17 years old with moderate ulcerative colitis. Both conserved end residues are part of each CDR3. A D gene is named only where the DNA matches it firmly. Expanded clones are given a class, and other clones once, few, many or no size at all.

TRBV29-1,few,TRBD2,TRBJ2-1,TGCAGCGTCTCCGGACTAGCGGGAAGGGGTGAGCAGTTCTTC,CSVSGLAGRGEQFF
TRBV7-5,.,.,TRBJ2-7,TGTGTCAGACCGGGACAGGGAGTCGAGCAGTACTTC,CVRPGQGVEQYF
TRBV11-1,.,.,TRBJ1-1,TGTGCCAGCAGCCCCCAGGGTAACACTGAAGCTTTCTTT,CASSPQGNTEAFF
TRBV5-1,few,.,TRBJ1-3,TGCGCCAGCAGCTTGGGTCAAACATCTGGAAACACCATATATTTT,CASSLGQTSGNTIYF
TRBV27,.,TRBD2,TRBJ2-1,TGTGCCAGCAGTTATCTAGCGGGAGCTTCTGAGCAGTTCTTC,CASSYLAGASEQFF
TRBV11-2,.,.,TRBJ2-5,TGTGCCAGCAGCTTGGGCGGGGTGAGGCAAGAGACCCAGTACTTC,CASSLGGVRQETQYF
TRBV4-2,.,.,TRBJ1-5,TGTGCCAGCAGCCAAGATGCAGGGTCGGACAATCAGCCCCAGCATTTT,CASSQDAGSDNQPQHF
TRBV11-2,.,TRBD1,TRBJ2-1,TGTGCCAGCAGCGCAGACAGGGTTAATGAGCAGTTCTTC,CASSADRVNEQFF
TRBV27,.,.,TRBJ2-5,TGTGCCAGTTTTTCGGACGGGACCCAGTACTTC,CASFSDGTQYF
TRBV7-2,.,.,TRBJ2-7,TGTGCCAGCACCCGGGAGGTCGGGACAGCCTACGAGCAGTACTTC,CASTREVGTAYEQYF
TRBV30,.,TRBD1,TRBJ1-1,TGTGCCTGGAGTGTACGGGACAGGGGAGGATCTGAAGCTTTCTTT,CAWSVRDRGGSEAFF
TRBV7-8,.,.,TRBJ1-1,TGTGCCAGCAGCTTAGAGTTTGCAGCATCTCTTACTGAAGCTTTCTTT,CASSLEFAASLTEAFF
TRBV27,.,.,TRBJ2-1,TGTGCCAGCAGGGACCGGGCGCGACCCTACAATGAGCAGTTCTTC,CASRDRARPYNEQFF
TRBV9,.,.,TRBJ1-6,TGTGCCAGCAGCGTGGAGCCGGCCCGTAATTCACCCCTCCACTTT,CASSVEPARNSPLHF
TRBV7-6,few,TRBD1,TRBJ1-6,TGTGCCAGCAGCTTAGAACCGGGACAGGGTGGGTCCTATAATTCACCCCTCCACTTT,CASSLEPGQGGSYNSPLHF
TRBV10-3,.,TRBD2,TRBJ2-1,TGTGCCATGGGACTAGCGGGTGGCGAGCAGTTCTTC,CAMGLAGGEQFF
TRBV5-1,.,.,TRBJ1-5,TGCGCCAGCAGCCCGGACGGTTTCAGCAATCAGCCCCAGCATTTT,CASSPDGFSNQPQHF
TRBV12-2,.,.,TRBJ2-7,TGTGCAAGTCGCTCTAATCATGGACCTTACGAGCAGTACTTC,CASRSNHGPYEQYF
TRBV29-1,.,TRBD1,TRBJ1-1,TGCAGCTCGGGTTCGGACAGGGACACTGAAGCTTTCTTT,CSSGSDRDTEAFF
TRBV5-1,.,.,TRBJ2-1,TGCGCCAGCAGCTCAGACGATGAGCAGTTCTTC,CASSSDDEQFF
TRBV18,.,.,TRBJ1-1,TGTGCCAGCTCACCAATAAACACTGAAGCTTTCTTT,CASSPINTEAFF
TRBV5-4,.,.,TRBJ1-1,TGTGCCAGCAGCTCCGCCACAGGGTTGAACACTGAAGCTTTCTTT,CASSSATGLNTEAFF
TRBV7-2,.,.,TRBJ2-4,TGTGCCAGCAGCTTAGAAAGGGGTGAGGTCATTCAGTACTTC,CASSLERGEVIQYF
TRBV19,.,.,TRBJ2-1,TGTGCCAGTAGTATCAGCGATGAGCAGTTCTTC,CASSISDEQFF
TRBV10-3,.,TRBD2,TRBJ2-1,TGTGCCATCAGTGACACTAGCGGGACGCGGAATGAGCAGTTCTTC,CAISDTSGTRNEQFF
TRBV5-1,.,.,TRBJ1-4,TGCGCCACCCGCAGGGGTTCCGGAACTAATGAAAAACTGTTTTTT,CATRRGSGTNEKLFF
TRBV5-6,.,.,TRBJ2-1,TGTGCCAGCAGCTTCGGGATGAGCTCCTACAATGAGCAGTTCTTC,CASSFGMSSYNEQFF